This T cell receptor (beta chain) originates from a study of T-cell reconstitution after alpha-beta-depleted transplantation in children. During its preparation, the TCRbeta library received unique molecular identifiers. A single record per CDR3 protein comes from TCRdb applying MiXCR to the PCR reads. The sample records over 550,000 distinct CDR3 sequences, about 11% being singletons. The germline V gene has CDR1 LGHDT and CDR2 YNNKEL (reference sequence). The CDR3 contains 14 residues. Trimming stripped 7 bases from V and 4 bases from J, with 13 bases between. This clonotype has more than one count but fewer than ten.

The chain couples TRBV3-1 to TRBJ2-2; possible D gene TRBD2, 6 bases. This TCR derives from a human donor who donated a stem cell graft to a child with acute myeloid leukemia. The source material was PBMCs from the stem cell graft donor, sampled from the stem cell graft. Here the CDR3 reads CASILGGATGELFF. The CDR3 nucleotides read TGTGCCAGCATTCTGGGGGGTGCCACCGGGGAGCTGTTTTTT.